The 8 T cell receptor beta chains in this list originate from one sample, sequenced in a study of cytomegalovirus exposure and HLA in healthy donors. PCR primers comprised 60 Vbeta and 13 Jbeta primers. Libraries were prepared by immunoSEQ multiplex PCR; TCRdb keeps only in-frame clonotypes and omits some of them. There are under 130,000 clones in the sample; roughly 77% occur only once, and about 9.3% lies in the top ten. Sequenced material: PBMCs. Every receptor here comes from a young woman in good health and CMV-seropositive.

The rearrangement uses TRBV9 and TRBJ2-3; maybe TRBD1 (6 bases). The ends were cut back, 4 bases at V and 0 bases at J, with 15 bases in the middle. This CDR3 comprises 16 residues. In germline, CDR1 is SGDLS, CDR2 YYNGEE. The chain's CDR3 is CASSNGTLKSTDTQYF. The DNA for the CDR3 is TGTGCCAGCAGCAATGGGACACTGAAAAGCACAGATACGCAGTATTTT. The complete variable domain, with remaining parts taken from reference TRBV9 and TRBJ2-3, reads DSGVTQTPKHLITATGQRVTLRCSPRSGDLSVYWYQQSLDQGLQFLIQYYNGEERAKGNILERFSAQQFPDLHSELNLSSLELGDSALYFCASSNGTLKSTDTQYFGPGTRLTVL.

The chain employs TRBV13 and TRBJ2-7; 8 nucleotides line up with TRBD1. Germline V lookup: CDR1 PRHDT, CDR2 FYEKMQ (reference sequence). Trimming at V came to 0 bases and at J to 3 bases, leaving 1 base not matched to a gene. The CDR3 consists of 14 residues. This CDR3 is CASSLGQGVYEQYF. In DNA, the CDR3 is TGTGCCAGCAGCTTAGGACAGGGGGTCTACGAGCAGTACTTC.

The chain is built from TRBV9 and TRBJ2-1; 9 bases agree with TRBD2. The CDR3 is 14 residues long. Trimming removed 2 bases from V and 7 bases from J; junction bases left unmatched: 4. Germline lookup yields CDR1 SGDLS and CDR2 YYNGEE. CDR3 in amino acids: CASSVLAGINEQFF. CDR3 DNA sequence: TGTGCCAGCAGCGTCCTAGCGGGAATAAATGAGCAGTTCTTC.

The rearrangement links TRBV29-1 to TRBJ2-3, with 10 nucleotides matching TRBD1. Per the germline V gene, CDR1 is SQVTM and CDR2 is ANQGSEA. The trim removed 1 base at V and 4 bases at J, leaving 2 bases unmatched. This CDR3 spans 14 amino acids. The CDR3 loop reads CSVEGGQGADTQYF. The CDR3 coding sequence is TGCAGCGTTGAAGGCGGACAGGGGGCAGATACGCAGTATTTT.

This clone has only one observation. The V and J genes are TRBV5-1 and TRBJ2-3; the match to TRBD2 covers 11 bases. This CDR3 comprises 14 residues. Germline CDR1 and CDR2: SGHRS and YFSETQ. Trimming cost V 4 bases and J 7 bases; bases outside gene matches: 5. The CDR3 DNA reads TGCGCCAGCAGCGTAGCGGGGGGGCCCAATACGCAGTATTTT. Its protein is CASSVAGGPNTQYF.

The chain couples TRBV5-4 to TRBJ2-6; 8 bases fit TRBD1. Germline values: CDR1 SGHNT, CDR2 YYREEE (reference sequence). The ends lost 4 bases at V and 1 base at J; junction bases unmatched: 10. CDR3 length: 18 residues. CDR3 bases: TGTGCCAGCAGCATCCCTACAGGGGGTATATCTGGGGCCAACGTCCTGACTTTC. This codes for CASSIPTGGISGANVLTF.

CDR3 coding DNA: TGTGCCAGCAGCTTGGCGAGGGCAACTAATGAAAAACTGTTTTTT. It yields the protein CASSLARATNEKLFF. The chain employs TRBV5-6 and TRBJ1-4; D not certain. This CDR3 is 15 amino acids long. Deletions cut 0 bases from V and 0 bases from J, with 6 bases between. Germline loops: CDR1 SGHDT, CDR2 YYEEEE.

In DNA, the CDR3 is TGTGCCAGCAGTGCCGGACAGGAGCAGTTCTTC. Translated: CASSAGQEQFF. V and J are TRBV11-2 and TRBJ2-1; D is possibly TRBD1 (6 bases). CDR1 is SGHAT and CDR2 is FQNNGV in the germline V gene. V was trimmed by 6 bases and J by 10 bases, leaving 10 bases between them. CDR3 length: 11 amino acids.